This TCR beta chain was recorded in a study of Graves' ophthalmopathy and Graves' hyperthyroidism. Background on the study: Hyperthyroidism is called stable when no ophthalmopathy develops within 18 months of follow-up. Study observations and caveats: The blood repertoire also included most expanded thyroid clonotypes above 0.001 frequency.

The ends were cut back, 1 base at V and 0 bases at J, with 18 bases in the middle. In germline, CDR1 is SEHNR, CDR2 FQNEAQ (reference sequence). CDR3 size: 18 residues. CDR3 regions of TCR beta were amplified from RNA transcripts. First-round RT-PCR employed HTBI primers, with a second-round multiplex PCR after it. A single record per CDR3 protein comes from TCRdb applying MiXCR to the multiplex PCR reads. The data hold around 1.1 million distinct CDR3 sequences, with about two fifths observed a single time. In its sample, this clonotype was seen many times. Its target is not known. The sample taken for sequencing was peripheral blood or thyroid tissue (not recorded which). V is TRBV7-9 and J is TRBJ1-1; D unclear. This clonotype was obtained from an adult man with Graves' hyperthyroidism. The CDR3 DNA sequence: TGTGCCAGCAGCTTAGTCCCAGCCGAGAGAGGCATGAACACTGAAGCTTTCTTT. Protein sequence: CASSLVPAERGMNTEAFF.